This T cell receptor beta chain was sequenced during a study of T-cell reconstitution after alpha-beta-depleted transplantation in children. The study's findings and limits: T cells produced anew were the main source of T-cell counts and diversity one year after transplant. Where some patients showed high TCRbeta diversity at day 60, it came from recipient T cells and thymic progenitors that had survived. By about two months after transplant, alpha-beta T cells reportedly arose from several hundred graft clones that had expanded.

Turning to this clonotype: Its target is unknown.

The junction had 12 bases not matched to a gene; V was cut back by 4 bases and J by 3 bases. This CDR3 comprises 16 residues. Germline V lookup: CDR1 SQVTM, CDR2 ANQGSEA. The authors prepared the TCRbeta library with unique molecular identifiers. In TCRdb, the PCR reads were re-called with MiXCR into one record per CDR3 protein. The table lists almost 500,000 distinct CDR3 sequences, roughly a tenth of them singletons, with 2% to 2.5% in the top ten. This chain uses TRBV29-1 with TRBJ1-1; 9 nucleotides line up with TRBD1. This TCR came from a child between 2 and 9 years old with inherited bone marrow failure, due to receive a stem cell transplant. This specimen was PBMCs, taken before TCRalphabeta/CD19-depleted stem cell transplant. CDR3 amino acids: CSVVGVTGGLDTEAFF. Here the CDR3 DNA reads TGCAGCGTTGTGGGGGTAACAGGGGGCTTAGACACTGAAGCTTTCTTT.